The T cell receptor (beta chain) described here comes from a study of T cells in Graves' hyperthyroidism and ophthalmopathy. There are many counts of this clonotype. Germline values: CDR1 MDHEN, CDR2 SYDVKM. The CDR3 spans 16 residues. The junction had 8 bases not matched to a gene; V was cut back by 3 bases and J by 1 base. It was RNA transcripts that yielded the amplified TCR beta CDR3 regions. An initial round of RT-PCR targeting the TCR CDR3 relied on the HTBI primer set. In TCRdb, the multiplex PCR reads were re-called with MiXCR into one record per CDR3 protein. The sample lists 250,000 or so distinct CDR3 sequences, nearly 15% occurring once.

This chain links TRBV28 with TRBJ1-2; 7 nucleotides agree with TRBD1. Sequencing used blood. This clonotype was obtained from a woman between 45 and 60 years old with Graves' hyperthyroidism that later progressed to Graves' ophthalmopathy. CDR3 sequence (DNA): TGTGCCAGCAGTTTCCCCCCGGGACAGTTTAACTATGGCTACACCTTC. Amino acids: CASSFPPGQFNYGYTF.